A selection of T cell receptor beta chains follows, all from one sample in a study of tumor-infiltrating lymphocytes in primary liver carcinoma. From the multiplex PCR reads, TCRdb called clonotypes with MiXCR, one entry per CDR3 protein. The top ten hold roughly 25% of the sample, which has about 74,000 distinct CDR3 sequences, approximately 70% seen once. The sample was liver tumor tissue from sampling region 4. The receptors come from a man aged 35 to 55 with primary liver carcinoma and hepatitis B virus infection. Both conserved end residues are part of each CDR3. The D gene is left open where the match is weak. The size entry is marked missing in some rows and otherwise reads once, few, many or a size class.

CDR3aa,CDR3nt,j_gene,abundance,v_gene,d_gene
CASSQEGAGKEIGNIQYF,TGTGCCAGCAGCCAGGAAGGCGCAGGGAAGGAGATCGGAAACATTCAGTACTTC,TRBJ2-4,.,TRBV4-2,.
CASSVSGTSGNTIYF,TGTGCCAGCAGTGTATCAGGGACTTCTGGAAACACCATATATTTT,TRBJ1-3,many,TRBV6-1,.
CASSLLAGWPPYEQYF,TGTGCCAGTAGTTTATTAGCGGGATGGCCTCCCTACGAGCAGTACTTT,TRBJ2-7,once,TRBV12-3/TRBV12-4,TRBD2
CASSFRLVGDFNERFF,TGTGCCAGCAGCTTTCGACTTGTGGGAGATTTCAATGAGCGGTTCTTC,TRBJ2-1,.,TRBV11-2,.
CAIGSETSSYEQYF,TGTGCCATCGGTTCCGAAACCAGCTCCTACGAGCAGTACTTC,TRBJ2-7,many,TRBV10-3,.
CASSCAAGIGGEQYF,TGTGCCAGTAGTTGCGCAGCGGGAATAGGGGGAGAGCAGTACTTC,TRBJ2-7,.,TRBV6-5,.
CASSWVAGYNEQFF,TGTGCCAGCAGTTGGGTAGCGGGCTACAATGAGCAGTTCTTC,TRBJ2-1,many,TRBV12-3/TRBV12-4,TRBD2
CASSPWAGGEKLFF,TGTGCCAGCAGTCCCTGGGCAGGCGGTGAAAAACTGTTTTTT,TRBJ1-4,.,TRBV6-1,.
CASGLQGSNSPLHF,TGTGCAAGCGGTTTACAGGGTAGCAATTCACCCCTCCACTTT,TRBJ1-6,.,TRBV6-5,.
CSVVGGRGLQYF,TGCAGCGTTGTGGGGGGTCGGGGACTTCAGTACTTC,TRBJ2-4,.,TRBV29-1,.
CSARGLAGGPGNEQFF,TGCAGTGCTAGAGGCCTAGCGGGAGGGCCGGGGAATGAGCAGTTCTTC,TRBJ2-1,.,TRBV20-1,TRBD2
CASSLGSVSTTDTQCF,TGTGCCAGCAGCTTAGGGTCGGTTTCTACCACAGATACGCAGTGTTTT,TRBJ2-3,.,TRBV11-2,.
CASSQMQGSGYTF,TGTGCCAGCAGCCAAATGCAGGGTAGTGGCTACACCTTC,TRBJ1-2,once,TRBV4-2,.
CASSPTWTSVVYEQYF,TGTGCCAGCAGCCCTACCTGGACTAGCGTCGTCTACGAGCAGTACTTC,TRBJ2-7,.,TRBV7-3,TRBD2
CSVDMASSYEQYF,TGTAGCGTTGACATGGCTAGCAGTTACGAGCAGTACTTC,TRBJ2-7,.,TRBV29-1,.
CASSPGQNTEAFF,TGTGCCAGCAGTCCCGGACAGAACACTGAAGCTTTCTTT,TRBJ1-1,many,TRBV28,.
CASSSTDRGPELFF,TGTGCCAGCAGCTCAACCGACAGGGGGCCGGAGCTGTTTTTT,TRBJ2-2,few,TRBV11-2,TRBD1
CASSSGLAGVSTDTQYF,TGTGCCAGCAGCTCCGGACTAGCGGGAGTAAGCACAGATACGCAGTATTTT,TRBJ2-3,many,TRBV5-4,TRBD2
CASILTGPSYEQYF,TGTGCCAGCATTCTGACAGGTCCCTCCTACGAGCAGTACTTC,TRBJ2-7,many,TRBV6-1,.
CASSLDASATSTDTQYF,TGTGCCAGCAGCTTAGATGCAAGTGCAACTAGCACAGATACGCAGTATTTT,TRBJ2-3,once,TRBV7-8,.
CASSPGIGTEQYF,TGTGCCAGCAGCCCTGGGATAGGGACCGAGCAGTATTTC,TRBJ2-5,once,TRBV7-9,.
CSLSSGTGNQPQHF,TGCAGCCTTTCATCTGGGACAGGGAATCAGCCACAGCATTTT,TRBJ1-5,.,TRBV29-1,TRBD1
CASSPGLSGIGYKEQFF,TGTGCCAGCAGCCCAGGACTATCGGGGATTGGGTACAAAGAGCAGTTCTTC,TRBJ2-1,.,TRBV11-2,.
CSVVSALNQHQYF,TGCAGCGTTGTGTCTGCGCTCAATCAGCACCAGTATTTT,TRBJ2-3,.,TRBV29-1,.
CATTARESSYEQYF,TGTGCCACCACGGCGAGGGAAAGCTCCTACGAGCAGTACTTC,TRBJ2-7,.,TRBV6-5,.
CAIRADRTNTEAFF,TGTGCCATCAGAGCCGACAGGACGAACACTGAAGCTTTCTTT,TRBJ1-1,.,TRBV10-3,.
CVSSSLFYEQYF,TGTGTTAGCAGTAGTCTATTCTACGAGCAGTACTTC,TRBJ2-7,.,TRBV6-1,.
CASNKGQPYEQYF,TGTGCCAGCAACAAAGGACAGCCCTACGAGCAGTACTTC,TRBJ2-7,.,TRBV11-1,.
CASNPGTSGWVGAYNEQFF,TGTGCCAGCAATCCCGGGACTAGCGGGTGGGTCGGCGCCTACAATGAGCAGTTCTTC,TRBJ2-1,.,TRBV6-5,TRBD2
CSIDDSSGGLDEQFF,TGCAGCATTGATGATAGTAGCGGGGGACTGGATGAGCAGTTCTTC,TRBJ2-1,.,TRBV29-1,TRBD2
CAGKEGINYGYTF,TGTGCCGGAAAAGAGGGCATTAACTATGGCTACACCTTC,TRBJ1-2,.,TRBV2,.
CASSYTRGSSYEQYF,TGTGCCAGCAGTTATACTAGGGGGAGCTCCTACGAGCAGTACTTC,TRBJ2-7,.,TRBV6-2/TRBV6-3,.
CVSNWGQGEQFF,TGTGTCAGCAACTGGGGACAGGGCGAGCAGTTCTTC,TRBJ2-1,.,TRBV7-8,TRBD1
CASSDLHEATGTQYF,TGTGCCAGCAGTGACCTACATGAAGCCACAGGTACGCAGTATTTT,TRBJ2-3,.,TRBV6-1,.
CASSQEGSYNKQFF,TGTGCCAGCAGCCAGGAGGGGTCCTACAATAAGCAGTTCTTC,TRBJ2-1,once,TRBV4-1,.
CAIRDHTSGSVNEQFF,TGTGCCATCAGAGACCACACTAGCGGGAGTGTCAATGAGCAGTTCTTC,TRBJ2-1,.,TRBV10-3,TRBD2
CASIAGTQGETQYF,TGTGCCAGCATCGCCGGGACCCAGGGAGAGACCCAGTACTTC,TRBJ2-5,.,TRBV13,.
CAGSFGRWHMAFF,TGCGCCGGCAGTTTTGGCAGGTGGCACATGGCTTTCTTT,TRBJ1-1,.,TRBV12-3/TRBV12-4,.
CASTRLAGEAWGLFF,TGTGCCAGCACCCGACTAGCGGGAGAGGCCTGGGGGCTGTTTTTT,TRBJ2-2,.,TRBV7-8,TRBD2
CTVGTSGGNEQFF,TGTACCGTCGGGACTAGCGGGGGGAATGAGCAGTTCTTC,TRBJ2-1,.,TRBV6-2/TRBV6-3,TRBD2
CRVGHGQDTQYF,TGCAGGGTTGGTCACGGACAAGACACCCAGTACTTC,TRBJ2-5,.,TRBV29-1,.
CSARSSRTGVREQYF,TGCAGTGCTAGATCTTCCCGGACAGGGGTGCGGGAGCAGTACTTC,TRBJ2-7,.,TRBV20-1,TRBD1
CAIQREVLTDTHYF,TGTGCCATCCAGCGGGAAGTCCTCACAGATACGCACTATTTT,TRBJ2-3,.,TRBV6-1,TRBD2
CASCLHENTEAFF,TGTGCCAGCTGTTTACACGAAAACACTGAAGCTTTCTTT,TRBJ1-1,.,TRBV11-2,.
CSDEDRPGEKLFF,TGCAGTGACGAGGACCGCCCGGGGGAAAAACTGTTTTTT,TRBJ1-4,.,TRBV29-1,.
CASSLLAGGLTDTQYF,TGTGCCAGCAGCTTACTAGCGGGAGGGCTCACAGATACGCAGTATTTT,TRBJ2-3,many,TRBV5-5,TRBD2
CASSLRPGDGGTQYF,TGTGCCAGCAGCTTAAGGCCCGGGGACGGTGGTACCCAGTACTTC,TRBJ2-5,.,TRBV11-2,.
CASGGTNHYEQYF,TGTGCCAGCGGCGGAACTAACCACTACGAGCAGTACTTC,TRBJ2-7,once,TRBV12-3/TRBV12-4,.
CSSAGVLDYGYTF,TGCAGTTCGGCGGGGGTTCTAGACTATGGCTACACCTTC,TRBJ1-2,medium-sized,TRBV29-1,.
CATSDYGLAGGYNEQFF,TGTGCCACCAGTGATTACGGACTAGCGGGAGGGTACAATGAGCAGTTCTTC,TRBJ2-1,many,TRBV24-1,TRBD2
CSVELPWGLAGDSRETRYF,TGCAGCGTTGAACTACCTTGGGGACTAGCGGGAGACAGCCGAGAGACCCGGTACTTC,TRBJ2-5,.,TRBV29-1,TRBD2
CISSVAGYEQYF,TGTATCAGCAGCGTAGCAGGCTACGAGCAGTACTTC,TRBJ2-7,.,TRBV11-2,.
CSVLGNAGELFF,TGCAGCGTTCTGGGGAACGCCGGGGAGCTGTTTTTT,TRBJ2-2,.,TRBV29-1,.
CTSSLFSSTEAFF,TGTACCAGCAGCTTATTTTCTAGCACCGAAGCTTTCTTT,TRBJ1-1,.,TRBV11-3,.
CAISDEGPQHF,TGTGCCATCAGTGATGAGGGGCCCCAGCATTTT,TRBJ1-5,many,TRBV10-3,.
CASSRDSGTANYGYTF,TGTGCCAGCAGTAGAGACTCGGGGACGGCAAACTATGGCTACACCTTC,TRBJ1-2,few,TRBV2,.
CASRKIAGGPRDEQFF,TGCGCCAGCAGGAAAATAGCGGGAGGGCCTCGTGATGAGCAGTTCTTC,TRBJ2-1,many,TRBV4-1,TRBD2
CASSLQGLHSPLHF,TGTGCCAGTAGTCTACAGGGACTACATTCACCCCTCCACTTT,TRBJ1-6,.,TRBV16,.
CASNLTDTQYF,TGTGCCAGTAATCTCACAGATACGCAGTATTTT,TRBJ2-3,.,TRBV19,.
CASSLAGDSYGYTF,TGCGCCAGCAGCTTGGCCGGGGACAGCTATGGCTACACCTTC,TRBJ1-2,few,TRBV5-1,TRBD1